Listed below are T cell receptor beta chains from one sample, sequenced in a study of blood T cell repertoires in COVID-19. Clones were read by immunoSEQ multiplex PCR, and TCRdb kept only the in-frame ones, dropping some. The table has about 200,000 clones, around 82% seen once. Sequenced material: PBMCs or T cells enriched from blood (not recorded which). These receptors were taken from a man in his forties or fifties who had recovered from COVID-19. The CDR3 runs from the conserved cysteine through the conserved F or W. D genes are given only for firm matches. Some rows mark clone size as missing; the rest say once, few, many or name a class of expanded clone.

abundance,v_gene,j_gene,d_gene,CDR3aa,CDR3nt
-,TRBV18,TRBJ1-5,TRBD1,CASSPSTGREAQPQHF,TGTGCCAGCTCACCCTCGACAGGGCGCGAAGCTCAGCCCCAGCATTTT
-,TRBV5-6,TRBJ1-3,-,CASSQWSSTIYF,TGTGCCAGCAGCCAATGGTCTAGCACCATATATTTT
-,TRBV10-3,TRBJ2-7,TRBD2,CAISAGTSGYEQYF,TGTGCCATCAGTGCCGGGACTAGCGGCTACGAGCAGTACTTC
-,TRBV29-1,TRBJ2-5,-,CSVGWGAETQYF,TGCAGCGTTGGTTGGGGCGCGGAGACCCAGTACTTC
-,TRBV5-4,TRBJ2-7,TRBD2,CASSLNSGRNEQYF,TGTGCCAGCAGCTTGAATAGCGGGAGGAACGAGCAGTACTTC
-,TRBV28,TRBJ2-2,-,CASSSTGELFF,TGTGCCAGCAGTTCTACCGGGGAGCTGTTTTTT
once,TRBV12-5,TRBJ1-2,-,CASGLEPGSNYGYTF,TGTGCTAGTGGTTTGGAGCCGGGGTCCAACTATGGCTACACCTTC
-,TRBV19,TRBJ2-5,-,CASSPGETQYF,TGTGCCAGTAGTCCCGGGGAGACCCAGTACTTC
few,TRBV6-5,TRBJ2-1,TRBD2,CASSPGLAKYNEQFF,TGTGCCAGCAGCCCCGGACTAGCGAAATACAATGAGCAGTTCTTC
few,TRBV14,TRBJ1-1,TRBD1,CASRALDRGHTEAFF,TGTGCCAGCAGGGCACTTGACAGGGGGCACACTGAAGCTTTCTTT
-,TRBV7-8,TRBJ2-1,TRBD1,CASSLDGQGNEQFF,TGTGCCAGCAGCTTAGACGGACAGGGTAATGAGCAGTTCTTC
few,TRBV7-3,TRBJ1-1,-,CASSPGWDTEAFF,TGTGCCAGCAGCCCAGGGTGGGACACTGAAGCTTTCTTT
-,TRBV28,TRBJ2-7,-,CASSSRQGGWYEQYF,TGTGCCAGCAGCAGCAGACAGGGAGGTTGGTACGAGCAGTACTTC
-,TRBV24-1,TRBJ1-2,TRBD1,CATSAGTGYGYTF,TGTGCCACCAGTGCCGGGACAGGATATGGCTACACCTTC
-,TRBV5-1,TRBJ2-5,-,CASRGQLQETQYF,TGCGCCAGCAGGGGGCAGTTACAAGAGACCCAGTACTTC
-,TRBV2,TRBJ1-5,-,CASSEALQGVQPQHF,TGTGCCAGCAGTGAAGCGCTACAGGGAGTGCAGCCCCAGCATTTT
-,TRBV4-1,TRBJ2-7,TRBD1,CASSQEWTGTSYEQYF,TGCGCCAGCAGCCAAGAATGGACAGGGACTTCCTACGAGCAGTACTTC
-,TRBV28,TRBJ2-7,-,CASISEGSYEQYF,TGTGCCAGCATATCGGAGGGATCCTACGAGCAGTACTTC
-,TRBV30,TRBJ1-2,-,CAWSVGQGYTF,TGTGCCTGGAGTGTAGGACAGGGCTACACCTTC
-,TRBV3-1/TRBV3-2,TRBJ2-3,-,CASSLHTDTQYF,TGTGCCAGCAGCCTACACACAGATACGCAGTATTTT
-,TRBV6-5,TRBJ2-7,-,CASSYSVVRGYEQYF,TGTGCCAGCAGTTACTCTGTTGTGAGAGGCTACGAGCAGTACTTC
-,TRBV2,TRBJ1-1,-,CASRYLQGASEAFF,TGTGCCAGCAGGTACCTACAGGGTGCCTCTGAAGCTTTCTTT
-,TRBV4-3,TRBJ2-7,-,CASSQGEYAGTEQYF,TGCGCCAGCAGCCAAGGAGAGTATGCGGGGACCGAGCAGTACTTC
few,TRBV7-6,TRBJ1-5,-,CASSLQGNRQPQHF,TGTGCCAGCAGCTTACAGGGTAATCGTCAGCCCCAGCATTTT
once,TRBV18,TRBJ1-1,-,CASSPRQGGNTEAFF,TGTGCCAGCTCACCACGGCAGGGAGGGAACACTGAAGCTTTCTTT
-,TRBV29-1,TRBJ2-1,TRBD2,CSVWEREIGNEQFF,TGCAGCGTTTGGGAGCGGGAGATAGGGAATGAGCAGTTCTTC
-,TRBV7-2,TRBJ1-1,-,CASSFQGMNTEAFF,TGTGCCAGCAGCTTCCAGGGGATGAACACTGAAGCTTTCTTT
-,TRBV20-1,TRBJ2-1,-,CSASIVQNNEQFF,TGCAGTGCTAGTATAGTTCAAAACAATGAGCAGTTCTTC
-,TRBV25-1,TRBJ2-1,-,CASSVWGQGEQFF,TGTGCCAGCAGTGTTTGGGGGCAGGGTGAGCAGTTCTTC
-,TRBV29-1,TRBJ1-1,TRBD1,CSGAGTGGTEAFF,TGCAGCGGTGCCGGGACAGGGGGCACTGAAGCTTTCTTT
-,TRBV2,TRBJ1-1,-,CASSLQGESTEAFF,TGTGCCAGCAGCCTACAAGGGGAATCCACTGAAGCTTTCTTT
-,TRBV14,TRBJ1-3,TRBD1,CASSQERGQRDTIYF,TGTGCCAGCAGCCAAGAAAGGGGGCAGAGGGACACCATATATTTT
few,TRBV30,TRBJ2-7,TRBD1,CAWSALGTVQYF,TGTGCCTGGAGTGCTTTAGGGACAGTTCAGTACTTC
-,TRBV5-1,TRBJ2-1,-,CASSLGGENNEQFF,TGCGCCAGCAGCTTGGGGGGAGAGAACAATGAGCAGTTCTTC
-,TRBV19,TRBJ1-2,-,CASSIPGRYGYTF,TGTGCCAGCAGTATCCCAGGAAGATATGGCTACACCTTC
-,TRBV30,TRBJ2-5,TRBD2,CAWSAWEGAGTQYF,TGTGCCTGGAGTGCATGGGAGGGCGCTGGGACCCAGTACTTC
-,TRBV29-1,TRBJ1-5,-,CSVGPAGGADQPQHF,TGCAGCGTTGGGCCGGCGGGGGGCGCTGACCAGCCCCAGCATTTT
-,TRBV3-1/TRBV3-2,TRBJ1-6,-,CASSQGGSDSPLHF,TGTGCCAGCAGCCAAGGAGGGTCGGATTCACCCCTCCACTTT
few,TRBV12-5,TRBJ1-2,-,CASGLEGQHYGYTF,TGTGCTAGTGGTTTGGAAGGACAGCACTATGGCTACACCTTC
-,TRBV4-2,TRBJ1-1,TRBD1,CASSPTGGETEAFF,TGTGCCAGCAGCCCAACAGGGGGCGAAACTGAAGCTTTCTTT
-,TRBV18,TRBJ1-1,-,CASYTRGTTEAFF,TGTGCCAGCTACACCCGAGGGACTACCGAAGCTTTCTTT
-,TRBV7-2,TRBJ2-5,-,CASSTFGGHETQYF,TGTGCCAGCAGCACGTTCGGGGGGCACGAGACCCAGTACTTC
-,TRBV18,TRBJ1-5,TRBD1,CASSPRDSNQPQHF,TGTGCCAGCTCACCCAGGGACAGTAATCAGCCCCAGCATTTT
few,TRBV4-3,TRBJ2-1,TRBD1,CASSQGTGVSSYNEQFF,TGCGCCAGCAGCCAAGGGACAGGGGTTAGCTCCTACAATGAGCAGTTCTTC
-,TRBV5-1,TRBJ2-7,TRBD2,CASSELTSGAYEQYF,TGCGCCAGCAGCGAGTTGACTAGCGGGGCCTACGAGCAGTACTTC